This TCR beta chain stems from a study of cytomegalovirus exposure and HLA in healthy donors. 60 Vbeta and 13 Jbeta primers were used in PCR. Assay: immunoSEQ multiplex PCR; the TCRdb copy retains only in-frame clones and omits some. Altogether about 150,000 clones are present, more than 75% being singletons, with the ten largest covering 2% to 2.5%. The sequenced sample consisted of PBMCs. The TCR sequence derives from a woman younger than 35 in good health and CMV-seronegative.

The CDR3 DNA follows: TGTGCCAGTAGCACCCGAGCGGGGGGGTTCGGCGGGGAGCTGTTTTTT. Protein: CASSTRAGGFGGELFF. The chain is built from TRBV19 and TRBJ2-2, with 10 bases identical to TRBD2. With V trimmed by 6 bases and J by 7 bases, 11 bases remained unmatched. The CDR3 is 16 residues long. The germline CDR1 and CDR2 sequences are LNHDA and SQIVND (reference sequence).